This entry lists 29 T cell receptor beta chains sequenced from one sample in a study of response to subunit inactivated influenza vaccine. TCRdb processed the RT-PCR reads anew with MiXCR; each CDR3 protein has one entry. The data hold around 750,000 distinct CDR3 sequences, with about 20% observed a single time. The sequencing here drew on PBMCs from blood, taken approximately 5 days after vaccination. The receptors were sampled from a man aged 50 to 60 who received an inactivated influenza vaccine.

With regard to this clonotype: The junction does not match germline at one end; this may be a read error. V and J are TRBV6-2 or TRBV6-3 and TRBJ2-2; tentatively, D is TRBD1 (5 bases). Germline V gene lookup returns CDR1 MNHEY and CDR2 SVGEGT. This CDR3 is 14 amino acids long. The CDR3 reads CASNYRLRTGELFF. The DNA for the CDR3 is TGTGCCAGCAATTACAGGCTGAGGACCGGGGAGCTGTTTTTT.

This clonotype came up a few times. The CDR3 DNA is TGTGCCAGCAGGATCTCAGCGGGGGTCTACAATGAGCAGTTCTTC. Residues: CASRISAGVYNEQFF. This sequence joins TRBV12-3 or TRBV12-4 and TRBJ2-1; 8 positions match TRBD2. CDR3 length equals 15 residues. The V and J ends lost 6 bases and 3 bases, in that order; junction bases with no gene match: 7.

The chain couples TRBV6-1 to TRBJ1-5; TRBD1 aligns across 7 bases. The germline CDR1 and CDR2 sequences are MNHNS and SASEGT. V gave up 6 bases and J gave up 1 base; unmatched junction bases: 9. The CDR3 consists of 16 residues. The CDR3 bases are TGTGCCAGCAGCAGGGGAGAGGGGGCAAGCAATCAGCCCCAGCATTTT. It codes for CASSRGEGASNQPQHF.

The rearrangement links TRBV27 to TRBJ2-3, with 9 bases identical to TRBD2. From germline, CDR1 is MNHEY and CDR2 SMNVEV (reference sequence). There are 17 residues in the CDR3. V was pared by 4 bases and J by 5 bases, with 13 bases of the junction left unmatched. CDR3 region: CASSSQGRLAVGDTQYF. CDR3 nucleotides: TGTGCCAGCAGTTCGCAGGGGAGACTAGCGGTAGGAGATACGCAGTATTTT.

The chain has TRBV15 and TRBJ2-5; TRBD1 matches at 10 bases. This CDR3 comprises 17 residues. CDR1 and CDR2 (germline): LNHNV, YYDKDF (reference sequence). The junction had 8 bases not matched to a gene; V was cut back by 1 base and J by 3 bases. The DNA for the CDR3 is TGTGCCACCAGCAGAGGGTATGCCGGGACAGGGGAAGAGACCCAGTACTTC. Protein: CATSRGYAGTGEETQYF.

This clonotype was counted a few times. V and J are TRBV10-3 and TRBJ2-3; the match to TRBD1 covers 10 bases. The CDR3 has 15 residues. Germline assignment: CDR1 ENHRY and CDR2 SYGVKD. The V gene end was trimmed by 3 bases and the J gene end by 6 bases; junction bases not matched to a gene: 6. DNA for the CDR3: TGTGCCATCAGTGATTGGGACAGGGGAGCTGATACGCAGTATTTT. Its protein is CAISDWDRGADTQYF.

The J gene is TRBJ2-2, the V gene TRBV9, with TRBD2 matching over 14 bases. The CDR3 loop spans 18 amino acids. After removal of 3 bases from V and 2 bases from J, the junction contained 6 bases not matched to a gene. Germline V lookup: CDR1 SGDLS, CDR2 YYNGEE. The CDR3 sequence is CASSEGLAGAYNTGELFF. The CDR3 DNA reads TGTGCCAGCAGCGAGGGACTAGCGGGGGCCTATAACACCGGGGAGCTGTTTTTT.

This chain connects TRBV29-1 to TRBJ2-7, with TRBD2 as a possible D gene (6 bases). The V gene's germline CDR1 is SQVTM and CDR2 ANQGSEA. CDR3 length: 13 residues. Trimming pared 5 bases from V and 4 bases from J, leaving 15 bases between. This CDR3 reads CSVREGGAYEQYF. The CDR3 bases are TGCAGCGTTCGTGAGGGAGGCGCTTACGAGCAGTACTTC.

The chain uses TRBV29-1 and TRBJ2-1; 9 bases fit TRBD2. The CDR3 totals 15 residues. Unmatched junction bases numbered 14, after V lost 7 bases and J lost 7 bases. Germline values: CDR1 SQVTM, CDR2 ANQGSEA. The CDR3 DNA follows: TGCAGCGCCCGGAGGCGGGAGGGCCTGTTGAATGAGCAGTTCTTC. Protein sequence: CSARRREGLLNEQFF.

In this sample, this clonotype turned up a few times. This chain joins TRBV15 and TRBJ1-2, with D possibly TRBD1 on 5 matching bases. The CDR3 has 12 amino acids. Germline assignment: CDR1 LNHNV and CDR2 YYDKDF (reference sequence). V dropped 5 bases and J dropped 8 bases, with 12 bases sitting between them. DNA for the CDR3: TGTGCCACCAGCCCAGGGCGATGGGGCTACACCTTC. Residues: CATSPGRWGYTF.

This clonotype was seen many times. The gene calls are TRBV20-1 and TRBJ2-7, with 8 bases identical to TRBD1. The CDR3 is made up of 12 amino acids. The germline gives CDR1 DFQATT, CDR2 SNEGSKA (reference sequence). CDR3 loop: CSSQGVTYEQYF. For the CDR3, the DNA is TGCAGCTCACAGGGGGTGACCTACGAGCAGTACTTC.

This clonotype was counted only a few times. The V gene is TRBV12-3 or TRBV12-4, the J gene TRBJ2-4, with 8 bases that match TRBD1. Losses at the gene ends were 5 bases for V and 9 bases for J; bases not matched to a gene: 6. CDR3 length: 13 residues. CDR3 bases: TGTGCCAGCAGTCCCGGGACAGGAGGCATTCAGTACTTC. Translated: CASSPGTGGIQYF.

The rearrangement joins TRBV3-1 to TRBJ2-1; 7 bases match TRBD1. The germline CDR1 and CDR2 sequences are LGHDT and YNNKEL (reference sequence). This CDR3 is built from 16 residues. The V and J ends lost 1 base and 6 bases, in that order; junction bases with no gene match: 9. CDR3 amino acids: CASSQVYRTGVNEQFF. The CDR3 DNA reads TGTGCCAGCAGCCAAGTATATAGGACAGGTGTCAATGAGCAGTTCTTC.

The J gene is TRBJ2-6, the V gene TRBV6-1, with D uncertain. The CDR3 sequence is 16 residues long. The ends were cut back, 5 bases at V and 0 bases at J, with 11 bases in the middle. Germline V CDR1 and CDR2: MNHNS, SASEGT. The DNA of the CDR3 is TGTGCCAGCAGTCCCCGACCCCTCTCTGGGGCCAACGTCCTGACTTTC. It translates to CASSPRPLSGANVLTF.

Here the CDR3 reads CASTYGGTGNTEAFF. The CDR3 DNA follows: TGTGCCAGCACCTACGGCGGGACAGGGAACACTGAAGCTTTCTTT. The J gene is TRBJ1-1, the V gene TRBV6-2 or TRBV6-3; 8 bases fit TRBD1. Trimming cost V 7 bases and J 1 base; bases outside gene matches: 8. The CDR3 is made up of 15 amino acids. Germline CDR1 MNHEY, CDR2 SVGEGT.

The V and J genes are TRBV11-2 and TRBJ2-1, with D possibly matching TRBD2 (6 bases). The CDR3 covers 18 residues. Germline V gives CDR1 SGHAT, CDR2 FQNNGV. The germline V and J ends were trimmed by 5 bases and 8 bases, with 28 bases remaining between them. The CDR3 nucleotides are TGTGCCAGCAGCAAAGAAAAGATGAGTTGGCGGGGTCGGGATGAGCAGTTCTTC. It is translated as CASSKEKMSWRGRDEQFF.

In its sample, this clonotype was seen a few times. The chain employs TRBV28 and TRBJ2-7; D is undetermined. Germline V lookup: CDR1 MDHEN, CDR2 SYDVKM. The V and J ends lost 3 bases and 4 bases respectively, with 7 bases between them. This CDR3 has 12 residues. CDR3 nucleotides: TGTGCCAGCAGTTTCGGGTTTTACGAGCAGTACTTC. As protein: CASSFGFYEQYF.

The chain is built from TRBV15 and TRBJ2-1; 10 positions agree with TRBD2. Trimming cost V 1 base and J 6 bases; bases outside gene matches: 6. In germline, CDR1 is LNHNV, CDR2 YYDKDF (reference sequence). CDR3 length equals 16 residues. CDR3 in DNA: TGTGCCACCAGCAGAGGCCCTCTAGCGGGGGTCAATGAGCAGTTCTTC. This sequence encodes CATSRGPLAGVNEQFF.

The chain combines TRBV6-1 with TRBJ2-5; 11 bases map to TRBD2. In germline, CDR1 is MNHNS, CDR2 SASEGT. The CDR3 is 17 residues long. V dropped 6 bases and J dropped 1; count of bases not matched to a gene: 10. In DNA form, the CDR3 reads TGTGCCAGCAGGGCCCCTAGCGGGAGGACGTCCCAAGAGACCCAGTACTTC. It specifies CASRAPSGRTSQETQYF.

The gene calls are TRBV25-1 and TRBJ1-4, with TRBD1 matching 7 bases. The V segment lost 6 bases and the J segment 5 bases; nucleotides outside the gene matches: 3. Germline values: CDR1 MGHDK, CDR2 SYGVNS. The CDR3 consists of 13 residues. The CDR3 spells CASRDRQNEKLFF. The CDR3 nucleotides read TGTGCCAGCAGGGACAGGCAAAATGAAAAACTGTTTTTT.

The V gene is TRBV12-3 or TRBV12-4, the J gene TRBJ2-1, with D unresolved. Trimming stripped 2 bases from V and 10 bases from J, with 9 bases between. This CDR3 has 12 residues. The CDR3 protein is CASSLFGLEQFF. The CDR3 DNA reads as TGTGCCAGCAGTTTATTCGGTCTCGAGCAGTTCTTC.

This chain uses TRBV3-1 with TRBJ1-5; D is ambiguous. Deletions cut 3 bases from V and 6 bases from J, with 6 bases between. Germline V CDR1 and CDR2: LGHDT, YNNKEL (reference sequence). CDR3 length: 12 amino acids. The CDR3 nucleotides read TGTGCCAGCAGCCATGAAGGTCAGCCCCAGCATTTT. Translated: CASSHEGQPQHF.

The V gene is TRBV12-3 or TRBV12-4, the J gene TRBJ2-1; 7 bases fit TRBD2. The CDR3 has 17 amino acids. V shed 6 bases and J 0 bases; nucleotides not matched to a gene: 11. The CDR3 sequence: CASSHLAATSSYNEQFF. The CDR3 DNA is TGTGCCAGCAGCCATCTAGCGGCAACGAGCTCCTACAATGAGCAGTTCTTC.

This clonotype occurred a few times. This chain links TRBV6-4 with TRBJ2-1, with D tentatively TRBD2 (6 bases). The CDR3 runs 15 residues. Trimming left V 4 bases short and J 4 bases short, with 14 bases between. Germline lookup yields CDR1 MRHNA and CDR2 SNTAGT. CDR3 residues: CASSGASGSYNEQFF. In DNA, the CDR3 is TGTGCCAGCAGTGGAGCCAGCGGGTCGTACAATGAGCAGTTCTTC.

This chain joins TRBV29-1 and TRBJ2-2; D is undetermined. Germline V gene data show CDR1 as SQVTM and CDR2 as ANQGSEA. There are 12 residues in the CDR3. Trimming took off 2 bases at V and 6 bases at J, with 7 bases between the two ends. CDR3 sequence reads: CSVEPTAGELFF. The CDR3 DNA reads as TGCAGCGTTGAACCCACCGCCGGGGAGCTGTTTTTT.

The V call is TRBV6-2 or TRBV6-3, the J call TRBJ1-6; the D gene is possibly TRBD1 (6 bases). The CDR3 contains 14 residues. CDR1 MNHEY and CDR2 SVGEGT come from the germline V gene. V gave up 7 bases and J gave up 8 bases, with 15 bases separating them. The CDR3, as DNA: TGTGCCAGCAATTATGGACAGCATTATTCACCCCTCCACTTT. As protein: CASNYGQHYSPLHF.

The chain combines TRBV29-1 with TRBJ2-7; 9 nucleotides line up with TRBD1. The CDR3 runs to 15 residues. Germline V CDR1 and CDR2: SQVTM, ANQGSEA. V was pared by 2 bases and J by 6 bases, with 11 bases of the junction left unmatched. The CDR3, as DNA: TGCAGCGTTGAACCACTGACAGGGGGATTTGGCGAGCAGTACTTC. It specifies CSVEPLTGGFGEQYF.

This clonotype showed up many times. DNA of the CDR3: TGCAGTGCTAGTATGGGTTCGAGCTACGAGCAGTACTTC. This codes for CSASMGSSYEQYF. The V and J genes are TRBV20-1 and TRBJ2-7; D remains ambiguous. The CDR3 consists of 13 residues. With 3 bases removed from V and 3 bases from J, the gap between germline ends came to 12 bases. CDR1 is DFQATT, CDR2 SNEGSKA, per germline (reference sequence).

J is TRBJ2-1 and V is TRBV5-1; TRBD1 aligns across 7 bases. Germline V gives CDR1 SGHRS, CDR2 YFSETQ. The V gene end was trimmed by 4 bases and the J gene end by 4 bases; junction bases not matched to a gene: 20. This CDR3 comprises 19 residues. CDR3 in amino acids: CASSPTLYQTGNVYNEQFF. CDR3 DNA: TGCGCCAGCAGCCCCACCCTATACCAGACAGGGAACGTTTACAATGAGCAGTTCTTC.